One and the same sample provided the 5 T cell receptor beta chains below, sequenced in a study of blood T cell repertoires in COVID-19. Profiled with immunoSEQ multiplex PCR; TCRdb holds only in-frame clones, not every one. The data show around 250,000 clones, approximately 86% seen once. The specimen was PBMCs or T cells enriched from blood (not recorded which). The source is a woman aged 45-59 years who had recovered from COVID-19.

V is TRBV9 and J is TRBJ2-7, with TRBD1 as a possible D gene (5 bases). The germline CDR1 and CDR2 sequences are SGDLS and YYNGEE. Trimming removed 0 bases at V and 2 bases at J, with 15 bases between. This CDR3 has 16 residues. In DNA form, the CDR3 reads TGTGCCAGCAGCGTAGGGGCAGAAGTGGGGCCCTACGAGCAGTACTTC. This translates into CASSVGAEVGPYEQYF.

The chain combines TRBV4-3 with TRBJ2-7; possibly TRBD2 for D (6 bases). This CDR3 region has 13 residues. V lost 4 bases and J lost 4, with 11 bases in between. Germline CDR1 and CDR2: LGHNA and YSLEER. The CDR3 DNA reads TGCGCCAGCAGCCCCGGGAGCGGATACGAGCAGTACTTC. It yields the protein CASSPGSGYEQYF.

The gene calls are TRBV5-6 and TRBJ2-3; the D gene is possibly TRBD1 (6 bases). Germline CDR1 is SGHDT and CDR2 is YYEEEE. This CDR3 spans 17 amino acids. V lost 0 bases and J 6 bases, leaving 20 bases between the germline ends. Written as DNA, the CDR3 is TGTGCCAGCAGCTTGGAGCGGCAGGGGACGGGTCCCGATACGCAGTATTTT. This translates into CASSLERQGTGPDTQYF.

The rearrangement uses TRBV3-1 (or the pseudogene TRBV3-2) and TRBJ2-1; no clear D gene. Germline CDR1 and CDR2: LGHDT and YNNKEL (reference sequence). CDR3 size: 18 residues. Trimming took 2 bases from V and 3 from J, leaving 20 bases between them. The CDR3 coding sequence is TGTGCCAGCAGCCAACACACCCGGTCCAGGAAGAACTACAATGAGCAGTTCTTC. Its protein product is CASSQHTRSRKNYNEQFF.

The rearrangement joins TRBV7-3 to TRBJ2-7; perhaps TRBD1 as D (5 bases). CDR1 and CDR2 from the germline V gene are SGHTA and FQGTGA. Trimming left V 2 bases short and J 5 bases short, with 10 bases between. The CDR3 has 13 amino acids. The CDR3: CASSLFREDEQYF. For the CDR3, the DNA is TGTGCCAGCAGCTTATTCAGGGAAGACGAGCAGTACTTC. The variable domain in full, completed from reference TRBV7-3 and TRBJ2-7, reads GAGVSQTPSNKVTEKGKYVELRCDPISGHTALYWYRQSLGQGPEFLIYFQGTGAADDSGLPNDRFFAVRPEGSVSTLKIQRTERGDSAVYLCASSLFREDEQYFGPGTRLTVT.